These 2 T cell receptor beta chains were all obtained from the same sample, sequenced in a study of T-cell reconstitution after alpha-beta-depleted transplantation in children. TCRbeta library construction was performed incorporating unique molecular identifiers. MiXCR, run by TCRdb on the PCR reads, gives a single entry per CDR3 protein. This sample has some 500,000 distinct CDR3 sequences, with roughly 33% found just once. The source material was PBMCs from the stem cell graft donor, sampled from the stem cell graft. The receptors were gathered from a human donor who donated a stem cell graft to a child with aplastic anemia.

This clonotype has a handful of counts. This chain uses TRBV27 with TRBJ1-1; 9 positions match TRBD1. The junction had 0 bases not matched to a gene; V was cut back by 0 bases and J by 4 bases. CDR1 is MNHEY, CDR2 SMNVEV, per germline (reference sequence). The CDR3 totals 14 residues. The CDR3 sequence is CASSLSTGGTEAFF. The CDR3 DNA is TGTGCCAGCAGTTTATCGACAGGGGGCACTGAAGCTTTCTTT.

This clonotype was counted between two and nine times. The chain carries TRBV5-4 and TRBJ1-4; 8 nucleotides line up with TRBD1. CDR3 length: 16 residues. Germline loops: CDR1 SGHNT, CDR2 YYREEE (reference sequence). V dropped 2 bases and J dropped 4; count of bases not matched to a gene: 7. The CDR3 protein is CASSLKQGQVNEKLFF. CDR3 in DNA: TGTGCCAGCAGCTTAAAACAGGGACAGGTTAATGAAAAACTGTTTTTT.